This T cell receptor beta chain stems from a study of cytotoxic CD8 clonotypes in ibrutinib-treated CLL. Here immunoSEQ multiplex PCR was the method, and the copy in TCRdb shows in-frame clones only, minus some. The data hold about 130,000 clones, with 76% observed a single time. There are 17 residues in the CDR3. Germline V lookup: CDR1 LGHNA, CDR2 YSLEER. Trimming left V 0 bases short and J 0 bases short, with 11 bases between. The starting material was PBMCs, obtained after 24 months of ibrutinib treatment. J is TRBJ2-2 and V is TRBV4-3; D remains unclear. The sequence was obtained from a human donor with chronic lymphocytic leukemia. As DNA, the CDR3 is TGCGCCAGCAGCCAAGACCCCGGCGAAACGAACACCGGGGAGCTGTTTTTT. Translation: CASSQDPGETNTGELFF.